What follows are 12 T cell receptor beta chains derived from one specimen sequenced in a study of blood T cell repertoires in COVID-19. Sequencing was performed with immunoSEQ multiplex PCR; in TCRdb, only in-frame clones are kept and a portion is missing. Counted here are 150,000 or so clones, 85% occurring once; the ten biggest clones make up about 3.5%. The material sequenced was peripheral blood. Every receptor here comes from a human donor with acute or convalescent COVID-19. The donor label of this sample is uncertain.

V usage is TRBV6-5 and J usage is TRBJ1-3; D is possibly TRBD1 (5 bases). The CDR3 runs 15 residues. Germline values: CDR1 MNHEY, CDR2 SVGAGI. V was pared by 6 bases and J by 4 bases, with 16 bases between. The CDR3 loop reads CASSGFKNRGNTIYF. The CDR3 nucleotides are TGTGCCAGCAGCGGATTTAAAAACAGGGGAAACACCATATATTTT.

The V call is TRBV27, the J call TRBJ1-2, with D unresolved. The CDR3 spans 14 residues. V dropped 4 bases and J dropped 3 bases, with 12 bases sitting between them. Germline V gene data show CDR1 as MNHEY and CDR2 as SMNVEV (reference sequence). CDR3 DNA sequence: TGTGCCAGCAGTTCCCTGGCCCTTGACTATGGCTACACCTTC. Translation gives CASSSLALDYGYTF.

This sequence joins TRBV5-4 and TRBJ2-7; 7 nucleotides align to TRBD2. Germline values: CDR1 SGHNT, CDR2 YYREEE (reference sequence). This CDR3 has 12 amino acids. V was pared by 0 bases and J by 6 bases, with 0 bases of the junction left unmatched. The CDR3 protein is CASSLGEGEQYF. The CDR3 nucleotides read TGTGCCAGCAGCTTGGGGGAGGGCGAGCAGTACTTC. The whole variable domain, remainder taken from reference TRBV5-4 and TRBJ2-7, is ETGVTQSPTHLIKTRGQQVTLRCSSQSGHNTVSWYQQALGQGPQFIFQYYREEENGRGNFPPRFSGLQFPNYSSELNVNALELDDSALYLCASSLGEGEQYFGPGTRLTVT.

J is TRBJ2-5 and V is TRBV5-4; D gene ambiguous. The CDR3 contains 11 residues. Trimming took 5 bases from V and 5 from J, leaving 7 bases between them. Looked up from germline, CDR1 is SGHNT and CDR2 is YYREEE (reference sequence). CDR3 residues: CASSQRETQYF. The CDR3 nucleotides read TGTGCCAGCAGTCAGAGGGAGACCCAGTACTTC.

In this sample, this clone turned up many times. V is TRBV6-5 and J is TRBJ1-2; D call uncertain. This CDR3 is built from 13 residues. CDR1 MNHEY and CDR2 SVGAGI come from the germline V gene. V lost 7 bases and J 5 bases, leaving 14 bases between the germline ends. The CDR3 coding sequence is TGTGCCAGCAATCCGGCGGGGTTATATGGCTACACCTTC. Residues: CASNPAGLYGYTF.

The chain recombines TRBV12-3 or TRBV12-4 with TRBJ1-2, with D maybe TRBD1 (6 bases). The CDR3 has 13 amino acids. Trimming shortened V by 4 bases and J by 4 bases, and 10 bases separated the two germline ends. The CDR3 DNA is TGTGCCAGCAGTTCCGGGGACATCTATGGCTACACCTTC. This codes for CASSSGDIYGYTF.

This clone was seen just once. The rearrangement links TRBV5-4 to TRBJ2-6, with unresolved D. V lost 7 bases, J lost 1 base, and 9 bases lay in between. CDR1 is SGHNT and CDR2 is YYREEE in the germline V gene (reference sequence). This CDR3 spans 14 amino acids. The CDR3, as DNA: TGTGCCAGCCGACCGGGTTCTGGGGCCAACGTCCTGACTTTC. Translation: CASRPGSGANVLTF.

The gene calls are TRBV10-3 and TRBJ2-7, with 9 bases aligning to TRBD1. Trimming cost V 4 bases and J 7 bases; bases outside gene matches: 5. This CDR3 is 13 amino acids long. CDR1 is ENHRY and CDR2 is SYGVKD in the germline V gene. The CDR3 nucleotides are TGTGCCATCAGTGGGACAGGGGTTTTTGAGCAGTACTTC. This sequence encodes CAISGTGVFEQYF.

The rearrangement joins TRBV14 to TRBJ2-7; 8 bases are shared with TRBD1. V lost 4 bases, J lost 3 bases, and 2 bases stayed unmatched. The CDR3 has 13 residues. CDR1 is SGHDN, CDR2 FVKESK, per germline. The CDR3 sequence is CASSRDRIYEQYF. The CDR3 DNA reads as TGTGCCAGCAGCCGGGACAGGATCTACGAGCAGTACTTC.

This clone occurred a few times. The V call is TRBV9, the J call TRBJ2-1; TRBD2 agrees at 12 bases. Germline CDR1 SGDLS, CDR2 YYNGEE. J was trimmed by 0 bases and V by 0 bases; bases with no gene match: 7. The CDR3 sequence is 19 residues long. In DNA, the CDR3 is TGTGCCAGCAGCGTAGCGGGACTAGCGGGCACGAGCTCCTACAATGAGCAGTTCTTC. Translated, it gives CASSVAGLAGTSSYNEQFF. Using reference TRBV9 and TRBJ2-1 for the parts outside the CDR3, the full variable domain is DSGVTQTPKHLITATGQRVTLRCSPRSGDLSVYWYQQSLDQGLQFLIQYYNGEERAKGNILERFSAQQFPDLHSELNLSSLELGDSALYFCASSVAGLAGTSSYNEQFFGPGTRLTVL.

The rearrangement joins TRBV7-9 to TRBJ2-2; D is uncertain. Trimming left V 8 bases short and J 1 base short, with 11 bases between. Germline CDR1 and CDR2: SEHNR and FQNEAQ (reference sequence). CDR3 size: 14 residues. CDR3 sequence: CASAGSVNTGELFF. Written as DNA, the CDR3 is TGTGCCAGCGCCGGTTCCGTGAACACCGGGGAGCTGTTTTTT.

The V gene is TRBV5-1, the J gene TRBJ2-1; 9 positions match TRBD1. The CDR3 extends over 15 amino acids. With V trimmed by 0 bases and J by 3 bases, 1 base remained unmatched. The V gene's germline CDR1 is SGHRS and CDR2 YFSETQ. CDR3 sequence: CASSLGTGDYNEQFF. The CDR3 DNA sequence: TGCGCCAGCAGCTTGGGGACAGGGGACTACAATGAGCAGTTCTTC.